These T cell receptor beta chains were read from a single sample in a study of Graves' ophthalmopathy and Graves' hyperthyroidism. TCRdb passed the multiplex PCR reads through MiXCR, listing each CDR3 protein once. The sample holds approximately 410,000 distinct CDR3 sequences; 15% are singletons and the top ten take approximately 7%. Sequences were obtained from peripheral blood. These TCRs come from a woman in her late teens or twenties with stable Graves' hyperthyroidism. Both conserved end residues are part of each CDR3. The D gene is left open where the match is weak. Size tells how often a clone was seen (once, few, many) or the class of an expanded clone, and some rows leave it out.

D gene	V gene	clone size	J gene	CDR3 protein	CDR3 DNA
-	TRBV27	many	TRBJ1-6	CASSRKTESNSPLHF	TGTGCCAGCAGTAGGAAGACAGAAAGTAATTCACCCCTCCACTTT
-	TRBV9	-	TRBJ1-2	CASSVERPDSYGYTF	TGTGCCAGCAGCGTAGAGAGGCCGGACTCCTATGGCTACACCTTC
-	TRBV12-3/TRBV12-4	many	TRBJ1-1	CASSFDTGKNTEAFF	TGTGCCAGCAGTTTTGATACAGGGAAGAACACTGAAGCTTTCTTT
-	TRBV7-9	many	TRBJ1-2	CASSLASGNGYTF	TGTGCCAGCAGCTTAGCGTCGGGGAACGGCTACACCTTC
TRBD1	TRBV6-2/TRBV6-3	many	TRBJ1-5	CAIRDRPNQPQHF	TGTGCCATCAGGGACAGACCTAATCAGCCCCAGCATTTT
-	TRBV6-5	many	TRBJ1-2	CASSYEQQGFYGYTF	TGTGCCAGCAGTTACGAACAACAGGGATTTTATGGCTACACCTTC
TRBD1	TRBV25-1	-	TRBJ2-7	CASSALTGSYEQHF	TGTGCCAGCAGTGCCCTGACAGGGTCCTACGAGCAGCACTTC
TRBD2	TRBV11-2	many	TRBJ2-5	CASSLQRGARQETQYF	TGTGCCAGCAGCTTACAGCGGGGGGCTAGGCAAGAGACCCAGTACTTC
-	TRBV3-1	-	TRBJ1-5	CASSQDNVPNQPQHF	TGTGCCAGCAGCCAAGATAACGTGCCCAATCAGCCCCAGCATTTT
-	TRBV10-1	many	TRBJ2-7	CASSAGYPKTSEQYF	TGCGCCAGCAGTGCGGGCTACCCTAAGACCAGCGAGCAGTACTTC
TRBD1	TRBV30	once	TRBJ1-6	CAEGQGRNSPLHF	TGTGCCGAGGGACAGGGAAGAAACTCACCCCTCCACTTT
-	TRBV6-2/TRBV6-3	many	TRBJ2-5	CASSYGDTQETQYF	TGTGCCAGCAGTTACGGGGACACCCAAGAGACCCAGTACTTC
-	TRBV12-3/TRBV12-4	many	TRBJ2-7	CASSPRQASYEQYF	TGTGCCAGCAGCCCCAGACAGGCCAGCTACGAGCAGTACTTC
-	TRBV7-8	many	TRBJ1-2	CASSPGGTANYGYTF	TGTGCCAGCAGCCCGGGGGGTACGGCTAACTATGGCTACACCTTC
TRBD2	TRBV6-1	many	TRBJ2-2	CASSAEGLANTGELFF	TGTGCCAGCAGTGCAGAGGGACTAGCGAACACCGGGGAGCTGTTTTTT
-	TRBV2	many	TRBJ2-7	CASSEAGWRIYEQYF	TGTGCCAGCAGTGAAGCCGGTTGGAGAATCTACGAGCAGTACTTC
TRBD2	TRBV6-1	many	TRBJ2-2	CASTLGAGANTGELFF	TGTGCCAGCACCCTCGGGGCGGGGGCGAACACCGGGGAGCTGTTTTTT
-	TRBV2	-	TRBJ2-2	CASSEALGTGELFF	TGTGCCAGCAGTGAAGCGCTGGGGACCGGGGAGCTGTTTTTT
-	TRBV13	few	TRBJ1-2	CASSSQDYTF	TGTGCCAGCAGCTCTCAGGATTACACCTTC
-	TRBV6-1	many	TRBJ1-5	CASSEARDGYQPQHF	TGTGCCAGCAGTGAAGCGCGAGACGGGTATCAGCCCCAGCATTTT
-	TRBV7-6	few	TRBJ2-5	CASSPGTLETQYF	TGTGCCAGCAGCCCCGGGACTTTAGAGACCCAGTACTTC
TRBD2	TRBV19	many	TRBJ2-5	CASTPAGGQQETQYF	TGTGCCAGTACCCCAGCGGGGGGACAGCAAGAGACCCAGTACTTC
-	TRBV9	many	TRBJ1-6	CASSAEEAYLRYNSPLHF	TGTGCCAGCAGCGCCGAAGAGGCCTACCTCCGCTATAATTCACCCCTCCACTTT
-	TRBV11-2	many	TRBJ2-7	CASSLEAVFSYEQYF	TGTGCCAGCAGCTTAGAGGCAGTATTCTCCTACGAGCAGTACTTC
TRBD1	TRBV19	many	TRBJ2-7	CASSIQGARYEQYF	TGTGCCAGTAGTATCCAGGGGGCGAGGTACGAGCAGTACTTC
-	TRBV29-1	many	TRBJ2-7	CSVTTGNAYEQYF	TGCAGCGTGACAACCGGGAATGCCTACGAGCAGTACTTC
-	TRBV29-1	many	TRBJ2-4	CSVETGLLHIQYF	TGCAGCGTTGAAACGGGGTTGCTACACATTCAGTACTTC
TRBD1	TRBV5-1	many	TRBJ2-7	CASSHDRDNGYEQYF	TGCGCCAGCAGCCATGACAGGGATAACGGCTACGAGCAGTACTTC
-	TRBV20-1	many	TRBJ1-1	CSARDLKGDFMNTEAFF	TGCAGTGCTAGAGATTTGAAGGGGGACTTCATGAACACTGAAGCTTTCTTT
-	TRBV20-1	many	TRBJ1-2	CSARGELSNYGYTF	TGCAGTGCTAGAGGGGAGCTATCTAACTATGGCTACACCTTC
TRBD1	TRBV11-3	many	TRBJ2-2	CAIEGQGLSGELFF	TGTGCCATCGAGGGACAGGGACTCAGCGGGGAGCTGTTTTTT
-	TRBV12-3/TRBV12-4	few	TRBJ1-5	CASRSGTGDYQPQHF	TGTGCCAGCAGGTCAGGGACCGGCGACTATCAGCCCCAGCATTTT
TRBD1	TRBV4-2	-	TRBJ2-7	CASGSSVQGGHEQYF	TGTGCCAGCGGTTCTTCCGTACAGGGGGGCCACGAGCAGTACTTC
-	TRBV19	many	TRBJ1-1	CASSIVTPAHVGAFF	TGTGCCAGTAGTATAGTGACACCGGCCCATGTCGGAGCTTTCTTT
-	TRBV12-3/TRBV12-4	-	TRBJ1-2	CASSLILGYGYTF	TGTGCCAGCAGTCTGATCCTCGGCTATGGCTACACCTTC
-	TRBV12-3/TRBV12-4	many	TRBJ1-5	CASLSYAQDNQPQHF	TGTGCCAGCTTATCTTACGCTCAGGACAATCAGCCCCAGCATTTT
TRBD1	TRBV12-3/TRBV12-4	few	TRBJ1-2	CASSKGRQGGGFNYGYTF	TGTGCCAGCAGTAAAGGGCGACAGGGCGGGGGCTTTAACTATGGCTACACCTTC
TRBD2	TRBV7-3	many	TRBJ2-7	CASSPLAGSTEQYF	TGTGCCAGCAGCCCACTAGCGGGGTCAACCGAGCAGTACTTC
-	TRBV20-1	many	TRBJ1-1	CSAGDMNTEAFF	TGCAGTGCTGGCGACATGAACACTGAAGCTTTCTTT
TRBD1	TRBV5-6	-	TRBJ1-2	CASGSGQILYGYTF	TGTGCCAGCGGCTCGGGACAGATTCTCTATGGCTACACCTTC
-	TRBV6-1	many	TRBJ1-6	CASSERAGIGGSPLHF	TGTGCCAGCAGTGAACGGGCAGGGATCGGGGGTTCACCCCTCCACTTT
TRBD1	TRBV27	many	TRBJ1-1	CASSPRTGIDTEAFF	TGTGCCAGCAGTCCTCGGACAGGCATCGACACTGAAGCTTTCTTT
TRBD1	TRBV12-3/TRBV12-4	-	TRBJ2-6	CASRGQGGSGANVLTF	TGTGCCAGCAGGGGACAGGGAGGCTCTGGGGCCAACGTCCTGACTTTC
-	TRBV2	many	TRBJ2-2	CASNRDDTGELFF	TGTGCCAGCAACCGGGACGACACCGGGGAGCTGTTTTTT
-	TRBV6-5	-	TRBJ1-5	CASSDSGSNQPQHF	TGTGCCAGCAGTGACTCGGGTAGCAATCAGCCCCAGCATTTT
-	TRBV6-2/TRBV6-3	-	TRBJ1-5	CASSYFGKSNQPQHF	TGTGCCAGCAGTTACTTTGGAAAGAGCAATCAGCCCCAGCATTTT
TRBD1	TRBV19	-	TRBJ2-2	CASSIADRANTGELFF	TGTGCCAGTAGTATAGCGGACAGGGCAAACACCGGGGAGCTGTTTTTT
-	TRBV6-1	-	TRBJ2-5	CASRQPSSGVGETQYF	TGTGCCAGCAGGCAACCCAGCTCAGGGGTAGGAGAGACCCAGTACTTC
TRBD1	TRBV2	many	TRBJ2-7	CASSDPGTANYEQYF	TGTGCCAGCAGTGACCCCGGGACAGCAAACTACGAGCAGTACTTC
-	TRBV18	few	TRBJ1-1	CASSPAGSTEAFF	TGTGCCAGCTCACCTGCAGGGAGCACTGAAGCTTTCTTT
-	TRBV12-5	many	TRBJ1-1	CASGQQGGYTEAFF	TGTGCTAGTGGTCAACAGGGAGGGTACACTGAAGCTTTCTTT